This TCR beta chain was captured in a study of identical twins. A universal primer binding site was introduced by template switching. The final cDNA contained unique molecular identifiers. TCRdb re-derived calls from the 5' RACE reads in MiXCR, one entry per CDR3 protein. The sample yields approximately 230,000 distinct CDR3 sequences, 6.5% seen once. The CDR3 is made up of 13 amino acids. V was clipped by 3 bases and J by 1 base, with 7 bases between them. CDR1 and CDR2 from the germline V gene are SGDLS and YYNGEE. These same records also appear under a second study, on T cells expressing NK-cell markers.

Sequencing was performed on CD8+ T cells sorted from blood. The chain uses TRBV9 and TRBJ1-1; TRBD1 might be the D (6 bases). The TCR comes from a woman younger than 35 in good health. The CDR3 nucleotides are TGTGCCAGCAGCGGGACAGAGAACACTGAAGCTTTCTTT. The encoded protein is CASSGTENTEAFF.